The clone carrying this T cell receptor beta chain was counted once. Some clones are missing from TCRdb's copy, which holds only in-frame ones; the method was immunoSEQ multiplex PCR. The sample holds about 73,000 clones, about nine tenths seen once. The CDR3 contains 17 residues. CDR1 SNHLY and CDR2 FYNNEI come from the germline V gene. V shed 5 bases, J shed 0 bases, and the junction held 11 bases outside the gene matches. The data are from a study of OX40 agonist ivuxolimab in advanced cancers. The overall study: An agonistic anti-OX40 (CD134) antibody, ivuxolimab, was used to treat the patients.

The origin of this receptor is an adult with an advanced solid tumor such as melanoma, head and neck, liver or kidney cancer. The input for sequencing was CD4+ or CD8+ T cells sorted from blood, taken in a trial of the OX40 agonist ivuxolimab. The V call is TRBV2, the J call TRBJ2-3; TRBD1 agrees at 7 bases. CDR3 loop: CASSLDRSKPSTDTQYF. The CDR3 DNA follows: TGTGCCAGCAGTTTGGACAGGTCGAAACCCAGCACAGATACGCAGTATTTT. Complete variable domain (other parts from reference TRBV2 and TRBJ2-3): EPEVTQTPSHQVTQMGQEVILRCVPISNHLYFYWYRQILGQKVEFLVSFYNNEISEKSEIFDDQFSVERPDGSNFTLKIRSTKLEDSAMYFCASSLDRSKPSTDTQYFGPGTRLTVL.